Presented here are 5 T cell receptor beta chains from one specimen sequenced in a study of T cell responses to AZD1222 COVID-19 vaccine. Measured with immunoSEQ multiplex PCR; TCRdb has only the in-frame clones, and not every one. In the table there are about 140,000 clones, around 90% of which are singletons. Specimen: peripheral blood, collected on day 0 of AZD1222 vaccination. Every receptor here comes from an adult in good health.

J is TRBJ1-4 and V is TRBV7-9; TRBD1 agrees at 7 bases. CDR1 is SEHNR and CDR2 is FQNEAQ in the germline V gene (reference sequence). CDR3 length: 14 amino acids. V gave up 5 bases and J gave up 3 bases; unmatched junction bases: 3. The CDR3 bases are TGTGCCAGCAGCGAGACAGGGCCTAATGAAAAACTGTTTTTT. Amino acids: CASSETGPNEKLFF.

The rearrangement uses TRBV7-8 and TRBJ2-1, with 8 bases fitting TRBD1. CDR1 SGHVS and CDR2 FQNEAQ come from the germline V gene. The CDR3 runs 16 residues. V trimming: 2 bases; J trimming: 2 bases; junction bases outside the gene matches: 5. The CDR3 sequence is CASSLLRTGPYNEQFF. Written as DNA, the CDR3 is TGTGCCAGCAGCTTACTGCGGACAGGGCCCTACAATGAGCAGTTCTTC. The full variable domain, its missing parts supplied by reference TRBV7-8 and TRBJ2-1, is GAGVSQSPRYKVAKRGQDVALRCDPISGHVSLFWYQQALGQGPEFLTYFQNEAQLDKSGLPSDRFFAERPEGSVSTLKIQRTQQEDSAVYLCASSLLRTGPYNEQFFGPGTRLTVL.

The chain combines TRBV29-1 with TRBJ2-5; 16 bases agree with TRBD2. CDR1 is SQVTM, CDR2 ANQGSEA, per germline. V lost 6 bases, J lost 5 bases, and 6 bases stayed unmatched. The CDR3 length is 15 residues. CDR3 amino acids: CSVGTSGRAPETQYF. CDR3 sequence (DNA): TGCAGCGTCGGGACTAGCGGGAGGGCCCCGGAGACCCAGTACTTC.

This clone occurred once. The CDR3 nucleotides are TGTGCCAGCAGCTTAGTAGGGACTAGCGGTCCCTACGAGCAGTACTTC. This gives the protein CASSLVGTSGPYEQYF. The chain links TRBV7-2 to TRBJ2-7, with 11 bases that match TRBD2. The germline CDR1 and CDR2 sequences are SGHTA and FQGNSA. The CDR3 has 16 amino acids. V gave up 1 base and J gave up 2 bases; unmatched junction bases: 4.

V is TRBV19 and J is TRBJ1-2; TRBD1 is a possible D gene (6 bases). Germline V gene data show CDR1 as LNHDA and CDR2 as SQIVND (reference sequence). This CDR3 spans 17 amino acids. Trimming left V 7 bases short and J 1 base short, with 22 bases between. CDR3 sequence: CASTHWDTVRGNYGYTF. The CDR3 DNA reads TGTGCCAGTACCCATTGGGACACCGTCCGCGGTAACTATGGCTACACCTTC.